This T cell receptor beta chain was captured in a study of T-cell reconstitution after alpha-beta-depleted transplantation in children. Germline CDR1 reads MNHEY; CDR2 reads SVGAGI. CDR3 length: 16 amino acids. Germline trimming cut 1 base from V and 7 bases from J; bases unmatched to any gene: 7. Preparing the TCRbeta library involved the use of unique molecular identifiers. In TCRdb, the PCR reads were re-called with MiXCR into one record per CDR3 protein. Of around 800,000 distinct CDR3 sequences in the sample, around 17% were seen once. The clonotype comes from a male patient under 18 who had a stem cell transplant for acute lymphoblastic leukemia, so the T cells may come from the graft donor. The sample consisted of PBMCs, mostly from graft donor cells, taken 360 days after TCRalphabeta/CD19-depleted stem cell transplant. The chain combines TRBV6-5 with TRBJ2-7; 13 nucleotides match TRBD2. The CDR3 region has the DNA TGTGCCAGCAGTTACTTCGGGACTAGCGGGATTCGGGAGCAGTACTTC. It codes for CASSYFGTSGIREQYF.